These 5 T cell receptor beta chains originate from one sample sequenced in a study of cytomegalovirus exposure and HLA in healthy donors. This PCR relied on a set of 60 Vbeta primers and 13 Jbeta primers. Sequenced by immunoSEQ multiplex PCR; TCRdb stores in-frame clones only, minus some. The sample has about 120,000 clones, approximately 81% seen once; the top ten hold around 2.3%. The sequencing sample was made of PBMCs. The receptors originated from a middle-aged woman in good health and CMV-seronegative.

This chain links TRBV6-6 with TRBJ2-7; possibly TRBD2 for D (5 bases). Germline V gene sequence: CDR1 MNHNY, CDR2 SVGAGI (reference sequence). The CDR3 is made up of 16 amino acids. Between the trimmed V and J ends, which lost 2 bases and 0 bases, there was a span of 14 bases. The CDR3 bases are TGTGCCAGCAGTTACGGTTGGCTAGCAGGCTCCTACGAGCAGTACTTC. This encodes CASSYGWLAGSYEQYF.

The rearrangement links TRBV9 to TRBJ1-1, with D unclear. With 2 bases removed from V and 7 bases from J, the gap between germline ends came to 12 bases. The CDR3 has 13 amino acids. CDR1 is SGDLS, CDR2 YYNGEE, per germline. The CDR3 DNA is TGTGCCAGCAGCGTCACGATCCGGGATGAAGCTTTCTTT. Encoded protein: CASSVTIRDEAFF.

The J gene is TRBJ2-5, the V gene TRBV15; D might be TRBD2 (7 bases). The V and J ends lost 4 bases and 5 bases respectively, with 20 bases between them. The length of the CDR3 is 16 residues. Germline V CDR1 and CDR2: LNHNV, YYDKDF (reference sequence). The DNA of the CDR3 is TGTGCCACCAGCATGGGGGCAGGACGGGGGGTGGAGACCCAGTACTTC. Its protein product is CATSMGAGRGVETQYF.

The rearrangement joins TRBV7-8 to TRBJ1-5; D not certain. The CDR3 is 16 amino acids. Germline V gene lookup returns CDR1 SGHVS and CDR2 FQNEAQ. Trimming took 0 bases from V and 0 from J, leaving 9 bases between them. The CDR3 DNA reads TGTGCCAGCAGCTTAGCAGCTAGAAATAGCAATCAGCCCCAGCATTTT. Its translation: CASSLAARNSNQPQHF.

The chain couples TRBV29-1 to TRBJ2-3, with 10 bases aligning to TRBD2. This CDR3 is 15 amino acids long. Germline V CDR1 and CDR2: SQVTM, ANQGSEA. The junction had 9 bases not matched to a gene; V was cut back by 3 bases and J by 6 bases. The CDR3 DNA reads as TGCAGCGTTGATTTGTGGACTAGCGGCGCCGATACGCAGTATTTT. Amino acid sequence: CSVDLWTSGADTQYF.